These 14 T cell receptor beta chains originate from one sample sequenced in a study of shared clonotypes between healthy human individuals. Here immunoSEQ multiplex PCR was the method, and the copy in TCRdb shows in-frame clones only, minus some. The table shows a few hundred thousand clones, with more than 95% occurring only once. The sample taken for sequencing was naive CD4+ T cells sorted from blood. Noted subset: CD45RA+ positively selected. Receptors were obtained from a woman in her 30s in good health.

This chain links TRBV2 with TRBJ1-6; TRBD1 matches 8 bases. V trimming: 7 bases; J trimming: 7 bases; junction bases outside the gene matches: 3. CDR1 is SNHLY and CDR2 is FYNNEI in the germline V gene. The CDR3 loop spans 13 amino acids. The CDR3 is CASKGQENSPLHF. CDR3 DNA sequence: TGTGCCAGCAAGGGACAGGAAAATTCACCCCTCCACTTT.

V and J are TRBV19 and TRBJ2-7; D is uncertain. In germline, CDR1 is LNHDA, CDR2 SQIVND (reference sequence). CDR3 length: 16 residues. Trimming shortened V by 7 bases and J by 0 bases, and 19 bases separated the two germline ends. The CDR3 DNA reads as TGTGCCAGTAAGGTTCAGGCAGGCTGTCGCTCCTACGAGCAGTACTTC. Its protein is CASKVQAGCRSYEQYF.

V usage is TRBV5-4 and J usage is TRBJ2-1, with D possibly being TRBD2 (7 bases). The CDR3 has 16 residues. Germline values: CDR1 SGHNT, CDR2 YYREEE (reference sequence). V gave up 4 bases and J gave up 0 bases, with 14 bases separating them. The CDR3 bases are TGTGCCAGCAGCCCCAGGGGCGGGAGCTCCTACAATGAGCAGTTCTTC. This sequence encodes CASSPRGGSSYNEQFF.

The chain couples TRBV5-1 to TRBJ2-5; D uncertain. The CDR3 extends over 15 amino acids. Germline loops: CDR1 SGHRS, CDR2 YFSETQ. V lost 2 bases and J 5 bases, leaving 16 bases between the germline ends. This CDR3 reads CASSFGWQQGETQYF. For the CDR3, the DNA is TGCGCCAGCAGCTTCGGTTGGCAGCAAGGGGAGACCCAGTACTTC.

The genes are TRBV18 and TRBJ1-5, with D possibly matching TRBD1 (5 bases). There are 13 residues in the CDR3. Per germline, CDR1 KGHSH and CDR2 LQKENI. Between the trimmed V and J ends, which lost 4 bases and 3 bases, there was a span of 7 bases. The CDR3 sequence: CASSRDFNQPQHF. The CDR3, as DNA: TGTGCCAGCTCACGGGACTTCAATCAGCCCCAGCATTTT.

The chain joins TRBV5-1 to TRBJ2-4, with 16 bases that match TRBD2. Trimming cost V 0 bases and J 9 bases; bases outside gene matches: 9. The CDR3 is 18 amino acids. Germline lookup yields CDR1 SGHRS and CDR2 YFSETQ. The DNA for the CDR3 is TGCGCCAGCAGCTTGGCCGGGACTAGCGGGAGGGTAGGAGGCATTCAGTACTTC. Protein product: CASSLAGTSGRVGGIQYF.

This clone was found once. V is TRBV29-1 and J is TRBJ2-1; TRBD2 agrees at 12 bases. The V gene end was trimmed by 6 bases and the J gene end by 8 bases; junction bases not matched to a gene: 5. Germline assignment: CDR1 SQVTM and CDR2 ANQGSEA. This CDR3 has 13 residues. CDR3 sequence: CSVKGLAGHEQFF. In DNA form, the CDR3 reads TGCAGCGTGAAAGGACTAGCGGGACATGAGCAGTTCTTC.

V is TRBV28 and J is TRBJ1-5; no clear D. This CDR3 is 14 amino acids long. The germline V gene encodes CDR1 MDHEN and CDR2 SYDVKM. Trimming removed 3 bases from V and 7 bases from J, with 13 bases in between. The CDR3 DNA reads TGTGCCAGCAGTTTTAGGACTCTCCAACAGCCCCAGCATTTT. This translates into CASSFRTLQQPQHF.

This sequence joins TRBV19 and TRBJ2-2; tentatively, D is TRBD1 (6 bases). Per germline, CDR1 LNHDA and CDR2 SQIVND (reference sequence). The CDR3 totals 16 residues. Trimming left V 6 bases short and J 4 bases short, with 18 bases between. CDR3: CASSKQGPQGTGELFF. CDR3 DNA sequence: TGTGCCAGTAGCAAACAGGGACCGCAGGGCACCGGGGAGCTGTTTTTT.

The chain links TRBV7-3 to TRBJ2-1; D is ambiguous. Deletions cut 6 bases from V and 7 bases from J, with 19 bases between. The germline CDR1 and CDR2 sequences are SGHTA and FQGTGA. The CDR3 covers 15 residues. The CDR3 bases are TGTGCCAGCAGTCCTAAGTCCGGCCTCACAAATGAGCAGTTCTTC. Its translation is CASSPKSGLTNEQFF.

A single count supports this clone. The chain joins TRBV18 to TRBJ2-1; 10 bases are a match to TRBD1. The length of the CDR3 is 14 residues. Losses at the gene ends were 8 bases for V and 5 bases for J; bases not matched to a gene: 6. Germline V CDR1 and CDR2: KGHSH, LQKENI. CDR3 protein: CASQPGTGDNEQFF. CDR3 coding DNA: TGTGCCAGCCAACCCGGGACAGGGGACAATGAGCAGTTCTTC.

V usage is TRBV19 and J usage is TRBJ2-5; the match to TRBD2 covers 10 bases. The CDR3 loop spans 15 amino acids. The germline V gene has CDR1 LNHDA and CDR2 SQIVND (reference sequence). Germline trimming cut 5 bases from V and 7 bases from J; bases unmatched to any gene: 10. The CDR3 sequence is CASSPQGAGGPTQYF. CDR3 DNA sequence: TGTGCCAGTAGTCCCCAGGGAGCGGGAGGGCCGACCCAGTACTTC.

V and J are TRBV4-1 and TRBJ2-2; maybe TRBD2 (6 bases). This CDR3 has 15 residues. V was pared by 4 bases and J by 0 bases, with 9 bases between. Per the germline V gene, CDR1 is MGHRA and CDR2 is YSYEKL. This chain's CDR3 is CASSRGDPNTGELFF. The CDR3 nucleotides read TGCGCCAGCAGCCGGGGGGATCCGAACACCGGGGAGCTGTTTTTT.

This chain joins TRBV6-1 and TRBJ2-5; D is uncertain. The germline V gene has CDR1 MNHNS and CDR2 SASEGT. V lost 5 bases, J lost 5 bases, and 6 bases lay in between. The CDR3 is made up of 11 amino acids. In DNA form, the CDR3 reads TGTGCCAGCAGTTACGAGGAGACCCAGTACTTC. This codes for CASSYEETQYF.